These 7 T cell receptor beta chains came from one sample sequenced in a study of Ad26.COV2.S vaccination and SARS-CoV-2 variants. TCRdb's copy holds only in-frame clones and misses some; the assay was immunoSEQ multiplex PCR. Among 360,000 or so clones listed, more than 75% were seen once. As for treatment: roughly 20 received Ad26.COV2.S at low or high dose, single or two shots; a few received placebo; per-sample allocation not given. Each sample was drawn 63 days after the first injection (of vaccine or placebo). This specimen was peripheral blood, taken in a trial of Ad26.COV2.S vaccine versus placebo. These receptor sequences come from a person aged 18-60 years who received the Ad26.COV2.S COVID-19 vaccine or a placebo.

The genes are TRBV6-5 and TRBJ2-5; D is uncertain. V lost 7 bases, J lost 5 bases, and 8 bases lay in between. The germline CDR1 and CDR2 sequences are MNHEY and SVGAGI. The CDR3 runs 11 residues. The chain's CDR3 is CASIYAETQYF. The CDR3 DNA reads TGTGCCAGCATCTATGCGGAGACCCAGTACTTC.

The chain recombines TRBV6-5 with TRBJ2-2, with D possibly matching TRBD1 (6 bases). The CDR3 consists of 15 residues. V lost 6 bases and J lost 4, with 15 bases in between. CDR1 MNHEY and CDR2 SVGAGI come from the germline V gene. CDR3 in amino acids: CASRAQGRGTGELFF. In DNA form, the CDR3 reads TGTGCCAGCAGGGCGCAGGGGCGCGGCACCGGGGAGCTGTTTTTT.

This clone was recorded a few times. The chain has TRBV12-3 or TRBV12-4 and TRBJ2-3; D gene unclear. The CDR3 spans 11 residues. V shed 3 bases and J shed 5 bases, with 3 bases lying between them. The CDR3 loop is CASSFGDTQYF. The CDR3 nucleotides are TGTGCCAGCAGTTTCGGAGATACGCAGTATTTT.

This sequence joins TRBV19 and TRBJ2-7; the D call may be TRBD1 or TRBD2 (7 bases each). The V end was cut by 4 bases, the J end by 5 bases, with 18 bases between. The CDR3 runs 15 residues. In germline, CDR1 is LNHDA, CDR2 SQIVND (reference sequence). CDR3 coding DNA: TGTGCCAGTAGTACCCAGGGGGGGGGCCTGAACGAGCAGTACTTC. Translating gives CASSTQGGGLNEQYF.

The CDR3 region is CAISESYRAQAYGYTF. CDR3 bases: TGTGCCATCAGTGAGTCCTACCGGGCTCAAGCGTATGGCTACACCTTC. The gene calls are TRBV10-3 and TRBJ1-2; no clear D. V gave up 0 bases and J gave up 5 bases, with 16 bases separating them. The length of the CDR3 is 16 residues. The V gene's germline CDR1 is ENHRY and CDR2 SYGVKD.

This clone was observed a few times. The rearrangement links TRBV30 to TRBJ1-3; D might be TRBD1 (5 bases). Trimming removed 4 bases at V and 0 bases at J, with 13 bases between. Germline lookup yields CDR1 GTSNPN and CDR2 SVGIG (reference sequence). This CDR3 spans 15 amino acids. CDR3 bases: TGTGCCTGGATCCAGGGAACTTCCTCTGGAAACACCATATATTTT. Translating it yields CAWIQGTSSGNTIYF.

The chain employs TRBV15 and TRBJ2-7; a weak D match, TRBD1 (5 bases). The CDR3 extends over 15 amino acids. The V gene lost 4 bases and the J gene lost 2 bases, with 15 bases spanning the gap. Germline-derived CDR1 and CDR2 are LNHNV and YYDKDF (reference sequence). The CDR3 loop reads CATSTTGYSTYEQYF. CDR3 DNA: TGTGCCACCAGCACTACAGGTTACTCAACCTACGAGCAGTACTTC.